Included here is one T cell receptor (beta chain) sequence, with context. Assay used: immunoSEQ multiplex PCR; TCRdb lists only in-frame clones, some missing. The table shows 250,000 to 300,000 clones, with around 92% occurring only once. This sample was included in a study of T cell responses to AZD1222 COVID-19 vaccine. Trimming shortened V by 3 bases and J by 2 bases, and 8 bases separated the two germline ends. This CDR3 has 15 amino acids. Germline CDR1 SGHTA, CDR2 FQGTGA. The TCR originated in an adult who received the AZD1222 COVID-19 vaccine. Material: peripheral blood, obtained 28 days after the second AZD1222 dose. The chain links TRBV7-3 to TRBJ2-6; the D gene is possibly TRBD1 (6 bases). CDR3 in DNA: TGTGCCAGCAGCTTTGGGGGCGCTGGGGCCAACGTCCTGACTTTC. Translation: CASSFGGAGANVLTF.